Listed below are T cell receptor beta chains from one sample, sequenced in a study of OX40 agonist ivuxolimab in advanced cancers. Produced via immunoSEQ multiplex PCR; TCRdb's table is partial and in-frame only. The sample records 55,000 or so clones, roughly nine tenths being singletons. The material was CD4+ or CD8+ T cells sorted from blood, obtained in a trial of the OX40 agonist ivuxolimab. These receptors all come from an adult with an advanced solid tumor such as melanoma, head and neck, liver or kidney cancer. Both conserved end residues are trimmed from each CDR3. Fields, in order: V gene, clone size, J gene, CDR3 length, D gene, CDR3 protein. The D gene is left open where the match is weak. Not every row has a clone size; where given, it reads once, few, many or a size class.

TRBV30	few	TRBJ1-2	14	TRBD1	AWSLNDRGDAYGYT
TRBV19	.	TRBJ1-5	13	.	ASSIHSGVSQPQH
TRBV4-1	.	TRBJ1-5	13	TRBD1	ASSQDGDRVQPQH
TRBV27	.	TRBJ1-4	13	TRBD1	ASSTGTGDNEKLF
TRBV5-1	.	TRBJ2-3	12	.	ASSTTSSTDTQY
TRBV9	.	TRBJ1-3	12	TRBD1	ASSPRTGANTIY
TRBV9	.	TRBJ2-3	12	TRBD2	ASSGGGISDTQY
TRBV5-4	.	TRBJ1-3	12	.	ASSQGGSGNTIY
TRBV5-1	.	TRBJ1-4	12	.	ASSRTVPNEKLF
TRBV6-5	.	TRBJ2-3	13	TRBD2	ASSLYGGGTDTQY
TRBV6-5	.	TRBJ1-1	10	.	AIRSIIAEAF
TRBV21-1	.	TRBJ2-3	14	.	ASSFSAGEGTDTQY
TRBV18	.	TRBJ1-1	15	.	ASSLSGGLTMNTEAF
TRBV7-9	.	TRBJ1-4	13	TRBD1	ASSPGQGGNEKLF
TRBV6-5	once	TRBJ1-6	13	.	ASQSPQRGNSPLH
TRBV10-2	few	TRBJ2-1	13	TRBD2	ASRVQTSGGNEQF
TRBV6-5	once	TRBJ2-7	13	.	ASSYSINGNYEQY
TRBV10-1	.	TRBJ1-5	11	.	ASSESGSQPQH
TRBV6-1	.	TRBJ1-1	12	.	ASSPRVGDTEAF
TRBV9	.	TRBJ2-4	13	.	ASSVGMRGGNIQY
TRBV6-5	.	TRBJ1-2	13	.	ASRPRQRDHYGYT
TRBV10-2	.	TRBJ1-1	14	.	ASSDPRGWGNTEAF
TRBV5-1	.	TRBJ2-3	12	.	ASSSGTRADTQY
TRBV30	.	TRBJ1-5	12	.	AWTSVPEGQPQH